What follows are 11 T cell receptor beta chains derived from one specimen sequenced in a study of blood T cell repertoires in COVID-19. Repertoires were generated with immunoSEQ multiplex PCR, while TCRdb's copy carries only in-frame clones and drops some. Among roughly 230,000 clones listed, about four fifths were seen once. Sample: PBMCs or T cells enriched from blood (not recorded which). The receptors stem from a man aged 50-59 years who had recovered from COVID-19.

This chain joins TRBV4-3 and TRBJ2-1; 11 bases are a match to TRBD2. Germline V gene lookup returns CDR1 LGHNA and CDR2 YSLEER. With V trimmed by 4 bases and J by 10 bases, 15 bases remained unmatched. The CDR3 totals 17 residues. CDR3: CASSLRAASGRITEQFF. CDR3 in DNA: TGCGCCAGCAGCCTCAGGGCGGCTAGCGGGAGGATAACGGAGCAGTTCTTC.

In the case of this clone: The junction and the germline gene differ at one end; a read error may be behind it. The chain recombines TRBV7-7 with TRBJ2-2; the match to TRBD1 covers 9 bases. This CDR3 contains 15 residues. Germline V gives CDR1 SSHAT, CDR2 FNYEAQ (reference sequence). CDR3 sequence: CASSFGQGQTGELFF. The CDR3 DNA reads TGTGCTAGCAGCTTCGGACAGGGGCAAACCGGGGAGCTGTTTTTT.

The rearrangement links TRBV6-5 to TRBJ2-7, with D perhaps matching TRBD2 (5 bases). Germline V lookup: CDR1 MNHEY, CDR2 SVGAGI. The CDR3 contains 15 residues. V lost 0 bases, J lost 3 bases, and 12 bases lay in between. The CDR3 bases are TGTGCCAGCAGTTACTCGCAAGGAGGCTTCTACGAGCAGTACTTC. This sequence encodes CASSYSQGGFYEQYF.

The rearrangement links TRBV5-4 to TRBJ2-2; TRBD2 agrees at 10 bases. Germline V lookup: CDR1 SGHNT, CDR2 YYREEE (reference sequence). This CDR3 has 14 amino acids. The ends lost 5 bases at V and 5 bases at J; junction bases unmatched: 3. In nucleotides, the CDR3 is TGTGCCAGCAGGCTAGCGGGAGAGACCGGGGAGCTGTTTTTT. This gives the protein CASRLAGETGELFF.

V gene TRBV19 combines with J gene TRBJ1-4; 10 positions match TRBD1. Germline values: CDR1 LNHDA, CDR2 SQIVND (reference sequence). V gave up 5 bases and J gave up 7 bases; unmatched junction bases: 1. The CDR3 is made up of 13 amino acids. In nucleotides, the CDR3 is TGTGCCAGTAGTGGGGACAGGGGTGAAAAACTGTTTTTT. Protein sequence: CASSGDRGEKLFF.

The gene calls are TRBV12-3 or TRBV12-4 and TRBJ1-1, with TRBD1 as a possible D gene (5 bases). The CDR3 is 12 amino acids. The V gene lost 7 bases and the J gene lost 11 bases, with 17 bases spanning the gap. The CDR3 region is CASKAGFRGAFF. The DNA for the CDR3 is TGTGCCAGCAAGGCGGGGTTCCGGGGGGCTTTCTTT.

This clone was detected once. This rearrangement joins TRBV10-1 to TRBJ1-1, with TRBD1 as a possible D gene (5 bases). The V end lost 0 bases, the J end lost 1 base, and 12 bases lay between the germline ends. The CDR3 runs to 16 residues. Germline lookup yields CDR1 WNHNN and CDR2 SYGVQD (reference sequence). CDR3 protein: CASSESGAGGNTEAFF. The DNA of the CDR3 is TGCGCCAGCAGTGAGTCAGGAGCCGGGGGGAACACTGAAGCTTTCTTT.

This clone appeared a few times. The chain combines TRBV5-6 with TRBJ1-2; D is perhaps TRBD1 (5 bases). Germline V gene lookup returns CDR1 SGHDT and CDR2 YYEEEE. CDR3 size: 17 residues. V was cut by 6 bases and J by 0 bases, with 21 bases left in between. The CDR3 is CASTLIRQTTANYGYTF. CDR3 nucleotides: TGTGCCAGCACCCTAATCAGACAGACGACAGCTAACTATGGCTACACCTTC.

J is TRBJ2-3 and V is TRBV5-1; 10 bases agree with TRBD2. CDR3 length: 13 amino acids. Trimming removed 7 bases from V and 3 bases from J; junction bases left unmatched: 2. Per the germline V gene, CDR1 is SGHRS and CDR2 is YFSETQ. CDR3 nucleotide sequence: TGCGCCAGCCGTAGCGGGAGGACAGATACGCAGTATTTT. It translates to CASRSGRTDTQYF.

J is TRBJ2-7 and V is TRBV7-3, with 9 bases identical to TRBD1. Losses at the gene ends were 5 bases for V and 2 bases for J; bases not matched to a gene: 10. The length of the CDR3 is 16 residues. CDR1 is SGHTA, CDR2 FQGTGA, per germline. CDR3 sequence: CASSPTPGQGPYEQYF. DNA for the CDR3: TGTGCCAGCAGCCCTACCCCGGGACAGGGTCCCTACGAGCAGTACTTC.

The rearrangement links TRBV7-3 to TRBJ2-1; maybe TRBD2 (6 bases). The CDR3 runs 15 residues. The V and J ends lost 5 bases and 8 bases respectively, with 19 bases between them. Looked up from germline, CDR1 is SGHTA and CDR2 is FQGTGA. The CDR3 DNA is TGTGCCAGCAGCCGACGGAGGGCCAGTCAAGATGAGCAGTTCTTC. Protein sequence: CASSRRRASQDEQFF.